The clone carrying this T cell receptor beta chain was seen a handful of times. Its target is not known. This sample is part of a study of beta chain features in type 1 diabetes. The study's findings and limits: A moderate, significant TCRB CDR3 shortening appeared in type 1 diabetes across four CD4+ subsets. Whether HLA type affects TCRB rearrangement stayed undetermined in the present work. Patients with type 1 diabetes showed fewer VDJ junction insertions and more deletions.

Trimming cost V 0 bases and J 5 bases, with 13 bases left between them. Germline CDR1 MNHEY, CDR2 SVGAGI. This CDR3 spans 16 amino acids. Since all of the isolated RNA was reverse transcribed, expressed TCRB transcripts were what got sequenced. Only in-frame clones appear in the TCRdb table, and some are missing; sequencing was by immunoSEQ multiplex PCR. This sample yields some 250,000 clones, of which roughly a tenth are seen a single time; approximately 0.017% belongs to the top ten. The clonotype originates from a man aged 25-40 years with type 1 diabetes. J is TRBJ1-4 and V is TRBV6-5; perhaps TRBD1 as D (6 bases). The specimen sequenced was naive CD4+ T cells from blood. The DNA of the CDR3 is TGTGCCAGCAGTTACTCGACGGACAGTCGGAATGAAAAACTGTTTTTT. This encodes CASSYSTDSRNEKLFF.